This T cell receptor (beta chain) was recorded in a study of T-cell reconstitution after alpha-beta-depleted transplantation in children. Findings and caveats of the study: Reports say that about two months after transplant, the alpha-beta T cells came out of several hundred graft clones that had expanded.

V dropped 1 base and J dropped 4; count of bases not matched to a gene: 2. Germline assignment: CDR1 SGHDT and CDR2 YYEEEE. The CDR3 covers 16 residues. This clonotype was recorded at least ten times. Its target is unknown. Construction of the TCRbeta library involved unique molecular identifiers. TCRdb recomputed calls from the PCR reads with MiXCR, one row per CDR3 protein. The repertoire holds 100,000 or so distinct CDR3 sequences, with roughly 7.1% as singletons. The receptor comes from a boy under 10 years old with acute lymphoblastic leukemia, due to receive a stem cell transplant. This chain uses TRBV5-6 with TRBJ2-3, with TRBD2 matching 14 bases. Material: PBMCs, obtained before TCRalphabeta/CD19-depleted stem cell transplant. This CDR3 is CASSLPTSGGADTQYF. The CDR3 DNA reads TGTGCCAGCAGCTTGCCGACTAGCGGGGGGGCAGATACGCAGTATTTT. Looking up the rest from reference TRBV5-6 and TRBJ2-3 gives the full variable domain: DAGVTQSPTHLIKTRGQQVTLRCSPKSGHDTVSWYQQALGQGPQFIFQYYEEEERQRGNFPDRFSGHQFPNYSSELNVNALLLGDSALYLCASSLPTSGGADTQYFGPGTRLTVL.